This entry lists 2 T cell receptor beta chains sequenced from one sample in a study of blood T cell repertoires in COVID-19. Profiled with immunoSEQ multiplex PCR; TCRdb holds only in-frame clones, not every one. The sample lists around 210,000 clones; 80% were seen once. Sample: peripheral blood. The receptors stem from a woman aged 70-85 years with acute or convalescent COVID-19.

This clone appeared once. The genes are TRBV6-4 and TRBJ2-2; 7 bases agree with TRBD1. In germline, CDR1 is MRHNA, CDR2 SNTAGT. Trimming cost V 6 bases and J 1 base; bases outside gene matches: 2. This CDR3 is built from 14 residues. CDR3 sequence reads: CASSRQGNTGELFF. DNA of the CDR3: TGTGCCAGCAGCCGACAGGGGAACACCGGGGAGCTGTTTTTT.

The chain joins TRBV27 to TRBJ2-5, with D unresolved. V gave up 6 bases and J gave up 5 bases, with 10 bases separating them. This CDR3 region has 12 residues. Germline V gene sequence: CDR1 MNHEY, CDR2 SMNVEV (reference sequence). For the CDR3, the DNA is TGTGCCAGCAGCCCTAACGGGGAGACCCAGTACTTC. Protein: CASSPNGETQYF.